This section outlines one TCR beta chain sequence together with its context. Profiled with immunoSEQ multiplex PCR; TCRdb holds only in-frame clones, not every one. Altogether more than 550,000 clones are present, 80% to 90% being singletons, with the ten largest covering more than 0.01%. The CDR3 contains 21 residues. V shed 2 bases and J 3 bases; nucleotides not matched to a gene: 16. Germline CDR1 is LGHNA and CDR2 is YSLEER. The data were obtained in a study of shared T cell receptors in the human thymus. The same specimen was also included in a second study, on human thymus T cells.

The sample comprised thymocytes. This sequence originates from a girl under three years old with a congenital heart defect. This sequence joins TRBV4-3 and TRBJ1-6, with 10 bases identical to TRBD1. In DNA form, the CDR3 reads TGCGCCAGCAGCCAACATCTCACTAGGGACAGGGGATGGATCTATAATTCACCCCTCCACTTT. This gives the protein CASSQHLTRDRGWIYNSPLHF.